This T cell receptor (beta chain) was identified in a study of blood T cell repertoires in COVID-19. Across the whole study: Donors in the United States, Italy and Spain gave samples during acute or convalescent COVID-19. In each case, the material was cDNA or gDNA derived from T cells, B-cell-depleted T cells, or PBMCs.

In germline, CDR1 is SGHDN, CDR2 FVKESK. Trimming stripped 4 bases from V and 3 bases from J, with 11 bases between. The CDR3 loop spans 14 amino acids. Data came from immunoSEQ multiplex PCR; TCRdb stores just in-frame clones and leaves some out. The sample has roughly 250,000 clones; more than 70% are singletons. Source material: peripheral blood. The chain uses TRBV14 and TRBJ2-3; no definite D call. The clonotype was recovered from a man in his forties with active or convalescent COVID-19. CDR3 loop: CASSLSPLTDTQYF. The CDR3 DNA sequence: TGTGCCAGCAGCCTATCCCCTCTGACAGATACGCAGTATTTT.